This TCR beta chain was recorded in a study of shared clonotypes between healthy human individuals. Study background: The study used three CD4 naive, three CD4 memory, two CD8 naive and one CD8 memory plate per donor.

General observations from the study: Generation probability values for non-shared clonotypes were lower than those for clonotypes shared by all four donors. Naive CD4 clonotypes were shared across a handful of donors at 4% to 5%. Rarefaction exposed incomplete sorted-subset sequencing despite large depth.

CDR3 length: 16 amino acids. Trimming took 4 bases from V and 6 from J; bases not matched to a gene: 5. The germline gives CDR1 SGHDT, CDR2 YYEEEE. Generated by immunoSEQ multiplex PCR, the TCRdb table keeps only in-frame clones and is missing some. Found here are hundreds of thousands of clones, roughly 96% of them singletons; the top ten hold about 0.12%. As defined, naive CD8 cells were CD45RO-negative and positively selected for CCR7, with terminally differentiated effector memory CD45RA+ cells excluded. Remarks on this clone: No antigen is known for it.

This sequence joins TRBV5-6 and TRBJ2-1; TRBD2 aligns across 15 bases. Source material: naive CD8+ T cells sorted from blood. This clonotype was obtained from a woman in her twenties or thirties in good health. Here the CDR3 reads CASSLWTSGRVNEQFF. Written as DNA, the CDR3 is TGTGCCAGCAGCCTTTGGACTAGCGGGAGGGTCAATGAGCAGTTCTTC.